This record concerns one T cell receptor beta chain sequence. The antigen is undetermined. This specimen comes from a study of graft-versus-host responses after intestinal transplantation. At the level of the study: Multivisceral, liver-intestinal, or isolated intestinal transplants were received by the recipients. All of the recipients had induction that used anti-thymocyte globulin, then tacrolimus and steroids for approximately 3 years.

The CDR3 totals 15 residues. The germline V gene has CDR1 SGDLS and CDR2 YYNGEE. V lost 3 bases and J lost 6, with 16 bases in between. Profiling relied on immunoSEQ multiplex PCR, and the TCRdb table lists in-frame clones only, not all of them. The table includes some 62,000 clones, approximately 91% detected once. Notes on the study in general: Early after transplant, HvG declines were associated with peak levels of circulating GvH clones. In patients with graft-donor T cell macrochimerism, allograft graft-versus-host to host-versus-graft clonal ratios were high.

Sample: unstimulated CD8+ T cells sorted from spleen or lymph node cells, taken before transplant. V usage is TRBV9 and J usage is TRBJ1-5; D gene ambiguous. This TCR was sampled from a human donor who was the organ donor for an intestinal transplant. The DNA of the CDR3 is TGTGCCAGCAGCGCGGGGTCCAATGCAGGTCAGCCCCAGCATTTT. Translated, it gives CASSAGSNAGQPQHF.